This T cell receptor (beta chain) emerged from a study of monozygotic twins with inflammatory bowel disease. TCR libraries were prepared from around 3.5 ug total RNA each. UMIs with a 6-nucleotide sample barcode were added by template switching. Using the 5' RACE reads, TCRdb records one entry per CDR3 protein without DNA. The sample has 300,000 to 400,000 distinct CDR3 sequences. Blood (approximately 2.7 ml) was collected from every donor individually. Germline CDR1 is SGDLS and CDR2 is YYNGEE. This CDR3 is built from 14 residues. The sample comprised blood. This rearrangement joins TRBV9 to TRBJ2-1; TCRdb's D call, TRBD2, is unchecked because there is no DNA. This TCR was sampled from a human donor with ulcerative colitis or Crohn's disease, or a healthy co-twin of an affected twin (not recorded which). CDR3 region: CASSGTSGYNEQFF.